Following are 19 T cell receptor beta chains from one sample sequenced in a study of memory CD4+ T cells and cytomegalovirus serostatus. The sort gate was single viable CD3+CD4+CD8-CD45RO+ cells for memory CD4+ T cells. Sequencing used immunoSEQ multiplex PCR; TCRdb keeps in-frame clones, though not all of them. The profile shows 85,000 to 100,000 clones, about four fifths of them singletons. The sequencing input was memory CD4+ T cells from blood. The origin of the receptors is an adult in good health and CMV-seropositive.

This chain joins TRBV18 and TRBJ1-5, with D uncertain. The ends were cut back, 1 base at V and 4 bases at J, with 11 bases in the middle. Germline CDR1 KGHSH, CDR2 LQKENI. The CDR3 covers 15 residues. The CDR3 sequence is CASSPRGNRNQPQHF. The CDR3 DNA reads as TGTGCCAGCTCACCACGAGGGAACCGTAATCAGCCCCAGCATTTT. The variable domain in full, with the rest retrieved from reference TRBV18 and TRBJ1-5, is NAGVMQNPRHLVRRRGQEARLRCSPMKGHSHVYWYRQLPEEGLKFMVYLQKENIIDESGMPKERFSAEFPKEGPSILRIQQVVRGDSAAYFCASSPRGNRNQPQHFGDGTRLSIL.

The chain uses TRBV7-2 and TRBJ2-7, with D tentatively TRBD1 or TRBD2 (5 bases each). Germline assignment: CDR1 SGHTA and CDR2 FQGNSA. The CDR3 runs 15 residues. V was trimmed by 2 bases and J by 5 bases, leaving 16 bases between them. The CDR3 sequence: CASSLFGTDKNEQYF. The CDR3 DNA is TGTGCCAGCAGCTTATTCGGGACGGATAAAAACGAGCAGTACTTC.

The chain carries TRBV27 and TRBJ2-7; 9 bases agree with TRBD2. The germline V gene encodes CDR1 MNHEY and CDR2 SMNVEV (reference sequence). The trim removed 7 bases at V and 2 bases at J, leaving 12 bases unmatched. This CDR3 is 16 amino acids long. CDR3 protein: CASNTRASGETYEQYF. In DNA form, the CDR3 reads TGTGCCAGCAACACGCGGGCTAGCGGGGAAACCTACGAGCAGTACTTC.

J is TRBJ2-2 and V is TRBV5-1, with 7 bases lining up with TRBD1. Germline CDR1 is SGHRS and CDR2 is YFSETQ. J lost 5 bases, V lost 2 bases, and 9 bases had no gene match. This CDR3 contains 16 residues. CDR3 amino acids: CASSFQTGRATGELFF. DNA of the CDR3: TGCGCCAGCAGCTTCCAGACAGGGCGCGCGACCGGGGAGCTGTTTTTT.

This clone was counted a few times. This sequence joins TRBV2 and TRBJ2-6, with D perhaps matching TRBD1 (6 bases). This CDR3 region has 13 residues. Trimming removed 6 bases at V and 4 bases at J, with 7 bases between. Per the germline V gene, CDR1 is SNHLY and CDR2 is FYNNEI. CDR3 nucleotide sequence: TGTGCCAGCAGCGGGACAGGGGCCAACGTCCTGACTTTC. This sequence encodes CASSGTGANVLTF.

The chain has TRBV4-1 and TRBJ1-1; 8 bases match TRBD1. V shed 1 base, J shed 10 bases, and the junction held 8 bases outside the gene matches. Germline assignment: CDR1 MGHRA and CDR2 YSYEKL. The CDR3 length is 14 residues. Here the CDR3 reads CASSQVAQGARAFF. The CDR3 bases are TGCGCCAGCAGCCAAGTGGCGCAGGGGGCACGAGCTTTCTTT.

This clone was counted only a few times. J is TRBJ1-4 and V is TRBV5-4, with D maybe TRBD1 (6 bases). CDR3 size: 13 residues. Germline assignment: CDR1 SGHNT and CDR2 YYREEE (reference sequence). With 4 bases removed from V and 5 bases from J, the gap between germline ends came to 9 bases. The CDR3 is CASSLDRNEKLFF. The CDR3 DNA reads TGTGCCAGCAGCCTTGACAGGAATGAAAAACTGTTTTTT.

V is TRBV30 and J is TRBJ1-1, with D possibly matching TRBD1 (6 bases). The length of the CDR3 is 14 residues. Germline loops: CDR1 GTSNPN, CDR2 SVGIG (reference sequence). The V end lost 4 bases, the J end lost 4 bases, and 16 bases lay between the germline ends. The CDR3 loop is CAWTGASKSTEAFF. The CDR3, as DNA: TGTGCCTGGACAGGGGCCTCTAAGAGCACTGAAGCTTTCTTT.

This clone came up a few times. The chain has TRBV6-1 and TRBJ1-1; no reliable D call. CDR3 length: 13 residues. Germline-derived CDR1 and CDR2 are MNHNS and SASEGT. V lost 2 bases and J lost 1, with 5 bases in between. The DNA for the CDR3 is TGTGCCAGCAGTGAACAGCAGAACACTGAAGCTTTCTTT. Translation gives CASSEQQNTEAFF.

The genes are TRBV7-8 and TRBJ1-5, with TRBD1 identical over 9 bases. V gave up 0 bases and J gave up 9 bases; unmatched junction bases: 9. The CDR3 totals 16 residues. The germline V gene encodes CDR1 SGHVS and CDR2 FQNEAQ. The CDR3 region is CASSLAGQGTSSPQHF. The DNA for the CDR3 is TGTGCCAGCAGCTTAGCGGGACAGGGTACGAGTTCGCCCCAGCATTTT.

The CDR3 DNA reads TGTGCCAGCTCCCCTGTCGGCGGGAGAGGCGGGGAGCTGTTTTTT. Encoded protein: CASSPVGGRGGELFF. The genes are TRBV18 and TRBJ2-2, with 7 bases identical to TRBD2. With 6 bases clipped from V and 7 bases from J, the junction kept 11 bases outside the gene matches. The germline gives CDR1 KGHSH, CDR2 LQKENI. The CDR3 is 15 residues long.

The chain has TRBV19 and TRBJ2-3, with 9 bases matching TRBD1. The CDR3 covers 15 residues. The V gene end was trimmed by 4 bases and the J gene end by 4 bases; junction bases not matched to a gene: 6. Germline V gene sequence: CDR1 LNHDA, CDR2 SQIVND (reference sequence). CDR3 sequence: CASSTPGQGPDTQYF. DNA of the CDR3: TGTGCCAGTAGTACACCGGGACAGGGTCCAGATACGCAGTATTTT.

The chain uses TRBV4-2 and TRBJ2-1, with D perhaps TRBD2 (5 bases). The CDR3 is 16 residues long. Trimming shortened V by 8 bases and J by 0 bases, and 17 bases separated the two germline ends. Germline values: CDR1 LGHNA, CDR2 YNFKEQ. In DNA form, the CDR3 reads TGTGCCAGCGCTCCTTCAGCGGCGAGCTCCTACAATGAGCAGTTCTTC. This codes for CASAPSAASSYNEQFF.

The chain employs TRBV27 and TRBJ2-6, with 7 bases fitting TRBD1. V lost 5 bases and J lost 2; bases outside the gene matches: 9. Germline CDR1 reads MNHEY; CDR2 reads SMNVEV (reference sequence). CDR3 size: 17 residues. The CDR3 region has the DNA TGTGCCAGCAGTGCCCAGGGGGAGCGTACTGGGGCCAACGTCCTGACTTTC. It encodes CASSAQGERTGANVLTF.

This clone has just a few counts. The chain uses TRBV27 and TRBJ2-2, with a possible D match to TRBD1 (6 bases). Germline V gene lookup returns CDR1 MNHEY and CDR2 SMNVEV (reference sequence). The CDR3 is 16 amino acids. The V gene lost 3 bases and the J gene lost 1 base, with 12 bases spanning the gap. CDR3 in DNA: TGTGCCAGCAGTTTGGTCGGGACACTGAACACCGGGGAGCTGTTTTTT. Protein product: CASSLVGTLNTGELFF.

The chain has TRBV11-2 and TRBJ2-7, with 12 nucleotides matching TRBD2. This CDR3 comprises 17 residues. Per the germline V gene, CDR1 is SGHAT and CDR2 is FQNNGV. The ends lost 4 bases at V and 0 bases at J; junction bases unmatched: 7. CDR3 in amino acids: CASSSKTSGSFSYEQYF. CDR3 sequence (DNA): TGTGCCAGCAGCTCGAAGACTAGCGGGAGTTTCTCCTACGAGCAGTACTTC. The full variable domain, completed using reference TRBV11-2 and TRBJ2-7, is EAGVAQSPRYKIIEKRQSVAFWCNPISGHATLYWYQQILGQGPKLLIQFQNNGVVDDSQLPKDRFSAERLKGVDSTLKIQPAKLEDSAVYLCASSSKTSGSFSYEQYFGPGTRLTVT.

CDR3 DNA sequence: TGTGCCAGCAGCTTCGGACCGAGCTACGAGCAGTACTTC. Translation gives CASSFGPSYEQYF. The chain recombines TRBV11-2 with TRBJ2-7; the D is unclear. Germline loops: CDR1 SGHAT, CDR2 FQNNGV. This CDR3 is built from 13 residues. V shed 3 bases and J shed 3 bases, with 9 bases lying between them.

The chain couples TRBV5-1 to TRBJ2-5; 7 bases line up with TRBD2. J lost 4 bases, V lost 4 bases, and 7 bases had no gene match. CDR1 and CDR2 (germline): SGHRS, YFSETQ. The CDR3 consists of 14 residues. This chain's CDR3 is CASSPGWEGETQYF. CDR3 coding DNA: TGCGCCAGCAGCCCCGGCTGGGAGGGAGAGACCCAGTACTTC.

CDR3 loop: CASSVGTVKETQYF. The DNA of the CDR3 is TGTGCCAGCAGCGTAGGCACAGTAAAAGAGACCCAGTACTTC. The J gene is TRBJ2-5, the V gene TRBV9; the D is unclear. V lost 0 bases to trimming and J lost 3 bases, with 9 bases between them. Germline values: CDR1 SGDLS, CDR2 YYNGEE. The CDR3 extends over 14 amino acids.